What follows are 14 T cell receptor beta chains derived from one specimen sequenced in a study of vaccination and CD4 T cells after COVID-19. Their antigen targets remain unknown. Scientists ran DNA taken from cultured CD4+ T cells through the Oncomine TCR Beta short-read assay for sequencing. TCRdb passed the PCR reads through MiXCR, listing each CDR3 protein once. The table has over 20,000 distinct CDR3 sequences, under 55% seen once. Treatment defined: approximately 10-day PBMC culture with coronavirus spike peptide pools or control peptides (ViraFEST assay). The sample comprised CD4+ T cells from blood, cultured in vitro. The source is a human donor who had recovered from COVID-19.

This clonotype was counted between two and nine times. The chain links TRBV6-1 to TRBJ1-1; D possibly corresponds to TRBD1 (5 bases). Per the germline V gene, CDR1 is MNHNS and CDR2 is SASEGT. V was pared by 8 bases and J by 2 bases, with 15 bases between. This CDR3 comprises 14 residues. The CDR3 is CASRTQGINTEAFF. The CDR3 region has the DNA TGTGCCAGCCGGACCCAGGGAATAAACACTGAAGCTTTCTTT.

This chain joins TRBV7-8 and TRBJ2-4, with TRBD1 identical over 7 bases. CDR3 length: 13 residues. J was trimmed by 5 bases and V by 5 bases; bases with no gene match: 3. Germline values: CDR1 SGHVS, CDR2 FQNEAQ. Here the CDR3 reads CASSAGTENIQYF. For the CDR3, the DNA is TGTGCCAGCAGCGCTGGGACAGAAAACATTCAGTACTTC.

This clonotype was observed a handful of times. The chain links TRBV7-3 to TRBJ2-5; D unclear. Looked up from germline, CDR1 is SGHTA and CDR2 is FQGTGA. Trimming removed 4 bases at V and 4 bases at J, with 10 bases between. The CDR3 is 13 amino acids. Here the CDR3 reads CASSSTRGETQYF. CDR3 nucleotides: TGTGCCAGCAGCTCCACCAGAGGAGAGACCCAGTACTTC.

The CDR3 here is CSARGIGSYNEQFF. CDR3 DNA sequence: TGCAGTGCTAGAGGTATTGGATCCTACAATGAGCAGTTCTTC. This chain connects TRBV20-1 to TRBJ2-1; D gene ambiguous. Germline-derived CDR1 and CDR2 are DFQATT and SNEGSKA (reference sequence). This CDR3 spans 14 amino acids. The V end lost 1 base, the J end lost 1 base, and 8 bases lay between the germline ends.

The genes are TRBV10-3 and TRBJ1-3, with D possibly TRBD1 on 5 matching bases. The V gene's germline CDR1 is ENHRY and CDR2 SYGVKD. The V end was cut by 7 bases, the J end by 8 bases, with 9 bases between. This CDR3 region has 11 residues. The CDR3, as DNA: TGTGCCATCACGGGGGTTGACACCATATATTTT. Translating gives CAITGVDTIYF.

V usage is TRBV18 and J usage is TRBJ1-2; the D gene is possibly TRBD1 (6 bases). The CDR3 runs to 15 residues. CDR1 and CDR2 (germline): KGHSH, LQKENI. V lost 3 bases and J lost 8, with 19 bases in between. The CDR3 spells CASSPSGTPGGGYTF. The CDR3, as DNA: TGTGCCAGCTCACCGTCCGGGACACCTGGTGGAGGCTACACCTTC.

The chain recombines TRBV29-1 with TRBJ1-3; D is uncertain. V lost 0 bases, J lost 4 bases, and 10 bases lay in between. This CDR3 is built from 14 residues. The V gene's germline CDR1 is SQVTM and CDR2 ANQGSEA. CDR3 sequence reads: CSVEDPRRGNTIYF. CDR3 nucleotides: TGCAGCGTTGAAGACCCCCGTCGGGGAAACACCATATATTTT.

This clonotype was detected only a few times. The chain joins TRBV29-1 to TRBJ1-5; D might be TRBD1 (5 bases). CDR1 is SQVTM, CDR2 ANQGSEA, per germline. V lost 7 bases and J lost 2, with 9 bases in between. There are 12 residues in the CDR3. The CDR3 spells CSAGGGNQPQHF. CDR3 in DNA: TGCAGCGCCGGGGGGGGCAATCAGCCCCAGCATTTT.

J is TRBJ2-2 and V is TRBV5-1; D ambiguous. The CDR3 is made up of 13 amino acids. V was cut by 4 bases and J by 5 bases, with 9 bases left in between. The V gene's germline CDR1 is SGHRS and CDR2 YFSETQ. CDR3 in amino acids: CASSLGWTGELFF. DNA of the CDR3: TGCGCCAGCAGCCTTGGATGGACCGGGGAGCTGTTTTTT.

This clonotype has just a few counts. The chain uses TRBV7-3 and TRBJ2-5; TRBD1 matches at 9 bases. Unmatched junction bases numbered 9, after V lost 5 bases and J lost 5 bases. The CDR3 sequence is 15 residues long. Germline values: CDR1 SGHTA, CDR2 FQGTGA. In nucleotides, the CDR3 is TGTGCCAGCAGCACAACCGGGACAGGGTACGAGACCCAGTACTTC. This codes for CASSTTGTGYETQYF.

This clonotype was counted between two and nine times. V usage is TRBV7-2 and J usage is TRBJ1-2, with 9 nucleotides matching TRBD1. The CDR3 is 15 amino acids. The ends lost 2 bases at V and 6 bases at J; junction bases unmatched: 7. Germline V gene data show CDR1 as SGHTA and CDR2 as FQGNSA. This CDR3 reads CASSLPGQGTNGYTF. CDR3 bases: TGTGCCAGCAGCTTACCGGGACAGGGTACGAATGGCTACACCTTC.

The chain has TRBV20-1 and TRBJ2-3, with D unclear. The CDR3 is made up of 14 amino acids. Trimming shortened V by 3 bases and J by 4 bases, and 14 bases separated the two germline ends. CDR1 is DFQATT and CDR2 is SNEGSKA in the germline V gene (reference sequence). In DNA form, the CDR3 reads TGCAGTGCTAGGCCCCCCGGCTCTCCAGATACGCAGTATTTT. It translates to CSARPPGSPDTQYF.

This clonotype was counted between two and nine times. V is TRBV6-1 and J is TRBJ2-1, with D tentatively TRBD1 (5 bases). CDR3 length equals 12 residues. Trimming pared 6 bases from V and 10 bases from J, leaving 13 bases between. Germline V gene lookup returns CDR1 MNHNS and CDR2 SASEGT. CDR3 sequence reads: CASRHTGTEQFF. As DNA, the CDR3 is TGTGCCAGCAGACATACAGGTACCGAGCAGTTCTTC.

V usage is TRBV20-1 and J usage is TRBJ1-6; D ambiguous. The CDR3 covers 12 residues. V lost 6 bases, J lost 8 bases, and 11 bases lay in between. Germline CDR1 DFQATT, CDR2 SNEGSKA (reference sequence). For the CDR3, the DNA is TGCAGTGCCACCCTCGGGGATTCACCCCTCCACTTT. The encoded protein is CSATLGDSPLHF.